Listed below are T cell receptor beta chains from one sample, sequenced in a study of blood T cell repertoires in COVID-19. Assay used: immunoSEQ multiplex PCR; TCRdb lists only in-frame clones, some missing. The sample lists 90,000 or so clones, 70% to 80% occurring once. The sample consisted of peripheral blood. These receptors originate from a human donor in a cohort sampled during active COVID-19. CDR3s include the opening cysteine and the closing phenylalanine or tryptophan. A D gene is named only where the DNA matches it firmly. Clone size is stated in some rows and not others, as once, few, many or a class when expanded.

clone size	V gene	J gene	D gene	CDR3 length	CDR3 DNA	CDR3 protein
.	TRBV7-8	TRBJ1-5	TRBD1	15	TGTGCCAGCAGCCTCGGACAGGGCCACAATCAGCCCCAGCATTTT	CASSLGQGHNQPQHF
.	TRBV28	TRBJ2-3	.	16	TGTGCCAGCAGACGAACCACCGACTATAGCACAGATACGCAGTATTTT	CASRRTTDYSTDTQYF
.	TRBV7-2	TRBJ2-1	TRBD2	15	TGTGCGTCGCGTAGCGGGCCAACCTCCTACAATGAGCAGTTCTTC	CASRSGPTSYNEQFF
.	TRBV10-3	TRBJ2-1	.	13	TGTGCCATCAGTGAGATGCAGTACAATGAGCAGTTCTTC	CAISEMQYNEQFF
once	TRBV29-1	TRBJ1-5	TRBD1	13	TGCAGCGTTGTAGAGGGGGCTGATCAGCCCCAGCATTTT	CSVVEGADQPQHF
.	TRBV20-1	TRBJ1-5	.	15	TGCAGTGCTAGTAAATGGGGAGTTAGCAATCAGCCCCAGCATTTT	CSASKWGVSNQPQHF
.	TRBV6-2/TRBV6-3	TRBJ2-5	TRBD2	17	TGTGCCAGCAGTTACGGCGCTTTAGCGGGAGGCTTTGAGACCCAGTACTTC	CASSYGALAGGFETQYF
.	TRBV13	TRBJ1-1	.	13	TGTGCCAGCAGCCCGGGTGGGGGGACTGAAGCTTTCTTT	CASSPGGGTEAFF
few	TRBV5-5	TRBJ2-5	TRBD1	15	TGTGCCAGCAGCTCCCAACTTTTCAGGGGGGAGACCCAGTACTTC	CASSSQLFRGETQYF
.	TRBV7-9	TRBJ1-2	.	15	TGTGCCAGCAGCGAACCGCAGAGTTCTCCTAGTGGCTACACCTTC	CASSEPQSSPSGYTF
few	TRBV7-6	TRBJ1-1	TRBD1	14	TGTGCCAGCAGCTTACCAGGGGGAGGCACTGAAGCTTTCTTT	CASSLPGGGTEAFF
many	TRBV2	TRBJ1-2	TRBD1	14	TGTGCCAGCAGTAAAAACAGGGGTGACTATGGCTACACCTTC	CASSKNRGDYGYTF
.	TRBV9	TRBJ2-7	TRBD2	15	TGTGCCAGCAGCGTAGGACTAGCGGGAACCTACGAGCAGTACTTC	CASSVGLAGTYEQYF
.	TRBV11-3	TRBJ2-1	TRBD2	18	TGTGCCAGCAGCTTGTCCAGCGGGAGTGGGAGCTCCTACAATGAGCAGTTCTTC	CASSLSSGSGSSYNEQFF
.	TRBV9	TRBJ1-3	.	15	TGTGCCAGCAGCGTTGACACATACTCTGGAAACACCATATATTTT	CASSVDTYSGNTIYF
.	TRBV5-1	TRBJ1-1	TRBD1	16	TGCGCCAGCAGCTGGGACAGGGCGTTTATGAACACTGAAGCTTTCTTT	CASSWDRAFMNTEAFF
.	TRBV5-6	TRBJ1-2	.	13	TGTGCCAGCAGCTTGGCGGGGTGGAATGGCTACACCTTC	CASSLAGWNGYTF
many	TRBV30	TRBJ2-1	.	15	TGTGCCTGGAGTTTTGGAGGGGCCTCCTACAATGAGCAGTTCTTC	CAWSFGGASYNEQFF
.	TRBV13	TRBJ1-4	.	16	TGTGCCAGCAGCACACTCTCCGGGTCTCAGGGGGAAAAACTGTTTTTT	CASSTLSGSQGEKLFF
.	TRBV5-1	TRBJ2-1	TRBD1	16	TGCGCCAGCAGCTTGGGTCTAGAGAGGGGGCAGGATGAGCAGTTCTTC	CASSLGLERGQDEQFF
.	TRBV6-5	TRBJ1-4	.	15	TGTGCCTCGGGCCGTGGACTCTCAACTAATGAAAAACTGTTTTTT	CASGRGLSTNEKLFF
once	TRBV12-3/TRBV12-4	TRBJ2-7	.	13	TGTGCCACCGCCGTAGCGTTGGGGTACGAGCAGTACTTC	CATAVALGYEQYF
.	TRBV28	TRBJ2-7	.	15	TGTGCCAGCAGTAATTTAAACATCAACTCCTACGAGCAGTACTTC	CASSNLNINSYEQYF
.	TRBV4-2	TRBJ2-6	TRBD1	18	TGTGCCAGCAGCCCAGTCCAGGGGGTTTATAGGGGGGCCAACGTCCTGACTTTC	CASSPVQGVYRGANVLTF
.	TRBV19	TRBJ2-7	.	14	TGTGCCAGTAGTCCCCCGACAGGAAGGTACGAGCAGTACTTC	CASSPPTGRYEQYF
.	TRBV18	TRBJ1-6	TRBD1	15	TGTGCCAGCTCACCCACCGGGACAGGGGATTCACCCCTCCACTTT	CASSPTGTGDSPLHF
.	TRBV5-4	TRBJ2-1	TRBD2	17	TGTGCCAGCAGCTTGGGGCTAGCGGGAGCCACCGGGGGTGAGCAGTTCTTC	CASSLGLAGATGGEQFF
.	TRBV13	TRBJ2-7	.	15	TGTGCCAGCAGCTTAGGCCTTGGGCTATCCTACGAGCAGTACTTC	CASSLGLGLSYEQYF
.	TRBV7-9	TRBJ2-2	.	14	TGTGCCAGCAGCTCCGGGTCGGGGTCCGGGGAGCTGTTTTTT	CASSSGSGSGELFF
.	TRBV24-1	TRBJ2-1	TRBD2	16	TGTGCCACCAGTGACCCGGGACTAGCGGGAGTCGTTGAGCAGTTCTTC	CATSDPGLAGVVEQFF
.	TRBV28	TRBJ1-5	.	14	TGTGCCAGCAGGTTGAGGGTTAGCAATCAGCCCCAGCATTTT	CASRLRVSNQPQHF
.	TRBV7-9	TRBJ2-3	.	14	TGTGCCAGCAGCGCCCGACTAGAGGGAGATACGCAGTATTTT	CASSARLEGDTQYF
once	TRBV7-9	TRBJ1-5	TRBD1	17	TGTGCCAGCAGCCTCTGGACAGGGGGTCATAGCAATCAGCCCCAGCATTTT	CASSLWTGGHSNQPQHF
few	TRBV12-3/TRBV12-4	TRBJ2-1	.	13	TGTGCCAGCAGTTTGCCCCCTAGTATTGAGCAGTTCTTC	CASSLPPSIEQFF
.	TRBV5-6	TRBJ1-3	.	15	TGTGCCAGCAGCCGACGGGGTTTTCCAGGAAACACCATATATTTT	CASSRRGFPGNTIYF
.	TRBV19	TRBJ1-6	.	14	TGTGCCAGTAGTTCACAGGCGACATATTCACCCCTCCACTTT	CASSSQATYSPLHF
few	TRBV20-1	TRBJ2-7	TRBD2	15	TGCAGTGCTAGTCCGATCACTAGCGGTGCCTACGAGCAGTACTTC	CSASPITSGAYEQYF
.	TRBV4-1	TRBJ2-7	.	14	TGCGCCAGCAGCCAAGACCAGGGGGGAAACGAGCAGTACTTC	CASSQDQGGNEQYF
few	TRBV21-1	TRBJ1-5	.	17	TGTGCCAGGCTGGCGGGGGAGGGTGGTTCGGGCAATCAGCCCCAGCATTTT	CARLAGEGGSGNQPQHF
.	TRBV6-6	TRBJ2-7	.	16	TGTGCCAGCAGTTACTCGGTTTCCGCACAGACCTACGAGCAGTACTTC	CASSYSVSAQTYEQYF
.	TRBV10-3	TRBJ2-1	TRBD2	15	TGTGCCATCAGTCCTAGCGGGAGCTCCTACAATGAGCAGTTCTTC	CAISPSGSSYNEQFF
.	TRBV6-1	TRBJ1-2	.	15	TGTGCCAGCAGTGAGGGGAGGGGCAGAGGGGGGGGCTACACCTTC	CASSEGRGRGGGYTF
many	TRBV4-1	TRBJ2-3	TRBD2	18	TGCGCCAGCAGCACCGCGTTTATGGGCAGCGGGAGAACAGATACGCAGTATTTT	CASSTAFMGSGRTDTQYF
.	TRBV19	TRBJ1-2	.	12	TGTGCCAGTCGGGGGATGGGGATTGGCTACACCTTC	CASRGMGIGYTF
.	TRBV29-1	TRBJ2-1	TRBD2	14	TGCAGCGTTAAGACTAGCGGCTCCTACAATGAGCAGTTCTTC	CSVKTSGSYNEQFF
.	TRBV6-5	TRBJ2-1	.	14	TGTGCCAGCAGTTACTCGACAATTCGTCGTGAGCAGTTCTTC	CASSYSTIRREQFF
.	TRBV11-2	TRBJ2-1	TRBD2	13	TGTGCCAGCCTAGCGGGAGGGGGCGATGAGCAGTTCTTC	CASLAGGGDEQFF
.	TRBV27	TRBJ2-1	TRBD2	19	TGTGCCAGCAGTTTATATTTTGGTGGGAGCGGACTAGCGGGATACGAGCAGTTCTTC	CASSLYFGGSGLAGYEQFF
.	TRBV5-1	TRBJ2-6	.	15	TGCGCCAGCAGCTGGGCCAACTCTGGGGCCAACGTCCTGACTTTC	CASSWANSGANVLTF
.	TRBV2	TRBJ1-5	.	16	TGTGCCAGCAGCGATCCGGGGAGGGGGAACAATCAGCCCCAGCATTTT	CASSDPGRGNNQPQHF
.	TRBV30	TRBJ1-6	TRBD1	14	TGTGCCTGGAGTAGCGGACAGGATAATTCACCCCTCCACTTT	CAWSSGQDNSPLHF
.	TRBV6-5	TRBJ1-1	TRBD1	11	TGTGCCAGCAGTAGACAGGGCGAAGCTTTCTTT	CASSRQGEAFF
.	TRBV18	TRBJ2-2	.	20	TGTGCCAGCTCACCACCAGGTAGATCGGTCGGGACTTCATCTACCGGGGAGCTGTTTTTT	CASSPPGRSVGTSSTGELFF
.	TRBV6-6	TRBJ2-1	TRBD2	14	TGTGCCAGCAGTACACTTGGGAGGGAACAGGAGCAGTTCTTC	CASSTLGREQEQFF